This T cell receptor (beta chain) emerged from a study of T cells in Graves' hyperthyroidism and ophthalmopathy. General study findings and limits: Most thyroid clonotypes that were expanded above 0.001 also turned up in blood. In simple terms, a model built on 13 V-J features told ophthalmopathy apart from stable hyperthyroidism.

RNA transcripts served as the template for amplifying TCR beta CDR3 regions. HTBI primers were used for first-round RT-PCR of the TCR CDR3. From the multiplex PCR reads, TCRdb called clonotypes with MiXCR, one entry per CDR3 protein. The profile covers hundreds of thousands of distinct CDR3 sequences, with 46% appearing a single time and approximately 8.2% taken by the ten largest. The germline V gene has CDR1 KGHDR and CDR2 SFDVKD. The CDR3 is made up of 15 amino acids. Trimming cost V 1 base and J 1 base, with 8 bases left between them. Concerning this clonotype: Its cognate antigen is unknown.

Uncontrolled infection, other autoimmune disease, pregnancy and lactation each barred patients from inclusion. Together with thyroid ultrasound, orbital computed tomography, serum thyroxine and TRAb, clinical symptoms were used for diagnoses. The clonotype originates from a woman under 30 with Graves' hyperthyroidism. The chain joins TRBV24-1 to TRBJ2-3, with D possibly being TRBD1 (6 bases). Sequenced material: peripheral blood or thyroid tissue (not recorded which). The CDR3 loop reads CATSDLGGGTDTQYF. The CDR3 region has the DNA TGTGCCACCAGTGATTTAGGGGGAGGCACAGATACGCAGTATTTT.